Listed below are T cell receptor beta chains from one sample, sequenced in a study of blood T cell repertoires in COVID-19. Assay: immunoSEQ multiplex PCR; the TCRdb copy retains only in-frame clones and omits some. Of approximately 250,000 clones in the sample, roughly 86% were seen once. What was sequenced was peripheral blood. These receptors came from a man younger than 30 with active or convalescent COVID-19. Each CDR3 is given with its conserved first and last residue. The D gene is left open where the match is weak. Size is stated for part of the rows, as once, few or many counts, or as a class when the clone is expanded.

>TRBV7-9|TRBJ1-1|.|.
CASRRGGSTEAFF
TGTGCCAGCAGAAGGGGAGGAAGCACTGAAGCTTTCTTT
>TRBV6-2/TRBV6-3|TRBJ2-5|.|.
CASSFPAWGGKETQYF
TGTGCCAGCAGTTTCCCGGCTTGGGGCGGGAAAGAGACCCAGTACTTC
>TRBV5-6|TRBJ2-1|few|.
CASRWDTLSDNEQFF
TGTGCCAGCAGATGGGACACCCTGAGTGACAATGAGCAGTTCTTC
>TRBV4-1|TRBJ2-1|.|.
CASRLGPSYNEQFF
TGCGCCAGCAGACTAGGCCCTTCCTACAATGAGCAGTTCTTC
>TRBV5-1|TRBJ2-3|.|.
CASSLGQITDTQYF
TGCGCCAGCAGCTTGGGACAGATCACAGATACGCAGTATTTT
>TRBV10-3|TRBJ2-7|.|.
CATLTRTGTPYEQYF
TGTGCCACGCTGACCAGAACAGGGACCCCCTACGAGCAGTACTTC
>TRBV9|TRBJ2-3|once|TRBD2
CPSRVAGGGGTDTQYF
TGTCCCAGCCGCGTAGCGGGGGGGGGAGGCACAGATACGCAGTATTTT
>TRBV28|TRBJ2-3|.|TRBD2
CAGGGTDTQYF
TGTGCCGGGGGGGGCACAGATACGCAGTATTTT
>TRBV4-2|TRBJ1-1|.|TRBD1
CASSQQTGGPVEAFF
TGTGCCAGCAGCCAACAGACAGGGGGGCCGGTTGAGGCTTTCTTT
>TRBV7-2|TRBJ2-1|.|TRBD2
CASSATSGRDGEQFF
TGTGCCAGCAGCGCCACTAGCGGGAGAGATGGTGAGCAGTTCTTC
>TRBV29-1|TRBJ1-1|.|.
CSVEGTAGAGTEAFF
TGCAGCGTTGAGGGTACCGCGGGGGCCGGCACTGAAGCTTTCTTT
>TRBV7-4|TRBJ2-4|.|TRBD1
CASSWASGQGARLAKNIQYF
TGTGCCAGCAGCTGGGCCTCGGGACAGGGGGCCCGTTTAGCCAAAAACATTCAGTACTTC
>TRBV19|TRBJ2-5|.|.
CASSLRQAGDETQYF
TGTGCCAGTAGCCTGCGACAGGCGGGAGATGAGACCCAGTACTTC
>TRBV14|TRBJ2-5|.|TRBD2
CASSQMGGETQYF
TGTGCCAGCAGCCAAATGGGAGGGGAGACCCAGTACTTC
>TRBV12-3/TRBV12-4|TRBJ2-2|medium-sized|.
CASSNTRGGELFF
TGTGCCAGCAGCAACACCAGGGGAGGGGAGCTGTTTTTT
>TRBV2|TRBJ1-2|once|.
CASSEVSVGYTF
TGTGCCAGCAGTGAAGTGTCGGTTGGCTACACCTTC
>TRBV11-3|TRBJ2-2|.|.
CASSLDRAWTGELFF
TGTGCCAGCAGCTTAGACAGGGCGTGGACCGGGGAGCTGTTTTTT
>TRBV19|TRBJ1-1|.|TRBD1
CASSTRDRGGTEAFF
TGTGCCAGTAGTACCAGGGACAGGGGTGGAACTGAAGCTTTCTTT
>TRBV9|TRBJ2-1|.|.
CASSATGRDEQFF
TGTGCCAGCAGCGCGACAGGTCGGGATGAGCAGTTCTTC
>TRBV28|TRBJ2-5|.|.
CASSFGGRETQYF
TGTGCCAGCAGTTTTGGGGGGAGGGAGACCCAGTACTTC
>TRBV11-1|TRBJ2-7|.|TRBD1
CASGETGGPYEQYF
TGTGCCAGCGGCGAGACAGGGGGTCCCTACGAGCAGTACTTC
>TRBV7-9|TRBJ2-6|.|.
CASSLAGQGGANVLTF
TGTGCCAGCAGCTTAGCGGGTCAGGGAGGGGCCAACGTCCTGACTTTC
>TRBV6-4|TRBJ2-3|medium-sized|TRBD2
CASSPGLATDTQYF
TGTGCCAGCAGTCCGGGACTAGCGACAGATACGCAGTATTTT
>TRBV28|TRBJ2-5|.|.
CASSPLPLSARAEETQYF
TGTGCCAGCAGTCCTCTCCCCCTAAGTGCGCGGGCCGAAGAGACCCAGTACTTC
>TRBV27|TRBJ2-7|once|.
CASFSSGGEQYF
TGTGCCAGCTTCTCTAGTGGAGGGGAGCAGTACTTC
>TRBV7-3|TRBJ2-2|few|.
CASSFQGTGELFF
TGTGCCAGCAGCTTTCAGGGGACCGGGGAGCTGTTTTTT
>TRBV19|TRBJ2-3|.|TRBD2
CASSPRTSGTDTQYF
TGTGCCAGTAGTCCTCGGACTAGCGGCACAGATACGCAGTATTTT
>TRBV28|TRBJ1-6|.|TRBD1
CASCLTGSSPLHF
TGTGCCAGCTGCCTGACAGGGTCCTCACCCCTCCACTTT
>TRBV19|TRBJ1-4|.|.
CASRASEKLFF
TGTGCCAGTAGGGCCTCTGAAAAACTGTTTTTT
>TRBV3-1/TRBV3-2|TRBJ2-1|.|TRBD1
CASSPLETGGEQFF
TGTGCCAGCAGCCCACTGGAGACAGGGGGTGAGCAGTTCTTC
>TRBV21-1|TRBJ2-7|.|.
CASSTLMTSGAPYEQYF
TGTGCCAGCAGCACCCTTATGACTAGCGGGGCCCCCTACGAGCAGTACTTC
>TRBV24-1|TRBJ2-2|.|.
CATSTGTPNTGELFF
TGTGCCACCAGTACCGGGACACCGAACACCGGGGAGCTGTTTTTT
>TRBV19|TRBJ2-7|.|.
CASRRGGRDEQYF
TGTGCCAGTAGGAGGGGGGGGCGAGACGAGCAGTACTTC
>TRBV21-1|TRBJ2-7|few|.
CASSTGTGDPFSYEQYF
TGTGCCAGCAGCACCGGGACAGGGGACCCTTTCTCCTACGAGCAGTACTTC
>TRBV7-9|TRBJ1-1|.|.
CASSSSRGNTEAFF
TGTGCCAGCAGTTCAAGTCGGGGTAACACTGAAGCTTTCTTT
>TRBV29-1|TRBJ1-2|.|.
CSVVATDYGYTF
TGCAGCGTTGTCGCCACAGACTATGGCTACACCTTC
>TRBV6-1|TRBJ2-7|.|.
CASSEAEGSEQYF
TGTGCCAGCAGTGAAGCGGAGGGGTCGGAGCAGTACTTC
>TRBV6-5|TRBJ1-1|.|.
CASSTGGVNTEAFF
TGTGCCAGCAGTACGGGGGGAGTAAACACTGAAGCTTTCTTT
>TRBV7-9|TRBJ1-1|.|.
CASSLFHGEAFF
TGTGCCAGCAGCTTGTTTCACGGTGAAGCTTTCTTT
>TRBV24-1|TRBJ2-7|.|TRBD1
CATSDPDRGYYEQYF
TGTGCCACCAGTGATCCCGACAGGGGGTACTACGAGCAGTACTTC
>TRBV7-6|TRBJ2-7|few|.
CASSVDPGEQYF
TGTGCCAGCAGCGTAGACCCGGGGGAGCAGTACTTC
>TRBV30|TRBJ1-1|.|.
CAWSVQGPNTEAFF
TGTGCCTGGAGTGTTCAGGGCCCGAACACTGAAGCTTTCTTT